One sample yielded the 30 T cell receptor beta chains listed below, sequenced in a study of cytomegalovirus exposure and HLA in healthy donors (dated by TCRdb to 2016 to 2017). Library preparation was by the immunoSEQ multiplex PCR assay. For the multiplex PCR, a mixture combining 60 forward primers for TCR Vbeta segments and 13 reverse primers for TCR Jbeta segments was used. As stored in TCRdb, this immuneACCESS dataset retains in-frame rearrangements with V and J assigned. A fraction of the clones does not appear; measured against another copy, unresolved V genes explain less than half of the discrepancy, and the remainder lacks a known reason. In this sample the table shows fewer than 150,000 clones, 70% to 80% of which occur a single time. Around 4.9% of the sample is held by the ten biggest clonotypes. Sequenced input: PBMCs. The source is a male donor in good health and CMV-seronegative.

This chain links TRBV5-5 with TRBJ1-4; tentative D call: TRBD1 (6 bases). Germline CDR1 SGHKS, CDR2 YYEKEE (reference sequence). The germline V and J ends were trimmed by 4 bases and 8 bases, with 18 bases remaining between them. There are 15 residues in the CDR3. The CDR3 sequence is CASSAYRVTNEKLFF. DNA for the CDR3: TGTGCCAGCAGCGCCTACAGGGTGACAAACGAAAAACTGTTTTTT.

The V and J genes are TRBV11-1 and TRBJ2-3, with D possibly matching TRBD2 (5 bases). Trimming stripped 5 bases from V and 1 base from J, with 16 bases between. This CDR3 region has 16 residues. CDR1 and CDR2 from the germline V gene are SGHAT and FQDESV (reference sequence). The CDR3 coding sequence is TGTGCCAGCAGCCCTCGGACGGCGGGTCGCACAGATACGCAGTATTTT. Translation gives CASSPRTAGRTDTQYF.

V and J are TRBV2 and TRBJ1-5; TRBD1 matches 8 bases. CDR1 and CDR2 (germline): SNHLY, FYNNEI. V gave up 4 bases and J gave up 15 bases; unmatched junction bases: 11. This CDR3 spans 13 amino acids. CDR3 protein: CASSAQGATPGHF. In DNA, the CDR3 is TGTGCCAGCAGTGCCCAGGGGGCTACACCCGGGCATTTT.

The rearrangement joins TRBV11-2 to TRBJ1-1; D is undetermined. V gave up 3 bases and J gave up 5 bases, with 10 bases separating them. CDR3 size: 13 residues. Per germline, CDR1 SGHAT and CDR2 FQNNGV. The CDR3 region has the DNA TGTGCCAGCAGCTTGACCCGGGGAACTGAAGCTTTCTTT. Protein: CASSLTRGTEAFF. Full variable domain (remainder filled in from reference TRBV11-2 and TRBJ1-1): EAGVAQSPRYKIIEKRQSVAFWCNPISGHATLYWYQQILGQGPKLLIQFQNNGVVDDSQLPKDRFSAERLKGVDSTLKIQPAKLEDSAVYLCASSLTRGTEAFFGQGTRLTVV.

The chain combines TRBV11-2 with TRBJ1-1; 7 bases agree with TRBD1. J gave up 5 bases and V 2 bases, and 5 bases lay outside the gene matches. The V gene's germline CDR1 is SGHAT and CDR2 FQNNGV. CDR3 length equals 14 residues. The CDR3: CASSLYQGVTEAFF. In DNA form, the CDR3 reads TGTGCCAGCAGCTTATACCAGGGGGTGACTGAAGCTTTCTTT.

The genes are TRBV28 and TRBJ2-7; TRBD2 might be the D (6 bases). The length of the CDR3 is 14 residues. V dropped 9 bases and J dropped 3 bases, with 18 bases sitting between them. The germline V gene encodes CDR1 MDHEN and CDR2 SYDVKM. In nucleotides, the CDR3 is TGTGCCAGTAACCCCGGGGGAAAGGGCTACGAGCAGTACTTC. Its translation is CASNPGGKGYEQYF.

The V gene is TRBV9, the J gene TRBJ2-1; D is undetermined. V was trimmed by 4 bases and J by 9 bases, leaving 20 bases between them. The CDR3 consists of 15 residues. Germline V gene lookup returns CDR1 SGDLS and CDR2 YYNGEE. CDR3 sequence reads: CASSSRIAVTSEQFF. As DNA, the CDR3 is TGTGCCAGCAGCTCACGGATTGCAGTGACAAGTGAGCAGTTCTTC.

The chain carries TRBV15 and TRBJ1-1; D perhaps matches TRBD1 (5 bases). This CDR3 is 16 amino acids long. Per the germline V gene, CDR1 is LNHNV and CDR2 is YYDKDF (reference sequence). V lost 3 bases and J lost 3, with 17 bases in between. DNA of the CDR3: TGTGCCACCAGCAGGGTTCCCCTGACAGACTACACTGAAGCTTTCTTT. It specifies CATSRVPLTDYTEAFF.

In DNA form, the CDR3 reads TGTGCCAGCAGCTTAGATGTGAATCCCTACTACGAGCAGTACTTC. It translates to CASSLDVNPYYEQYF. The chain joins TRBV11-2 to TRBJ2-7; D not certain. The CDR3 spans 15 residues. Trimming stripped 0 bases from V and 3 bases from J, with 12 bases between. Germline CDR1 reads SGHAT; CDR2 reads FQNNGV.

The chain carries TRBV4-1 and TRBJ2-5; D ambiguous. The CDR3 sequence is 13 residues long. Germline CDR1 is MGHRA and CDR2 is YSYEKL. The ends were cut back, 0 bases at V and 3 bases at J, with 5 bases in the middle. This chain's CDR3 is CASSQDAEETQYF. CDR3 coding DNA: TGCGCCAGCAGCCAAGATGCGGAAGAGACCCAGTACTTC.

V usage is TRBV28 and J usage is TRBJ1-2, with a tentative D call TRBD1 (6 bases). CDR3 size: 11 residues. V was clipped by 10 bases and J by 7 bases, with 13 bases between them. The V gene's germline CDR1 is MDHEN and CDR2 SYDVKM. DNA for the CDR3: TGTGCCACTCACAGGGATCTTGGCTACACCTTC. It yields the protein CATHRDLGYTF.

The chain employs TRBV7-9 and TRBJ2-5, with D perhaps matching TRBD1 (6 bases). With the DNA end fitting TRBJ2-7 better, the J assignment may be wrong. Germline V lookup: CDR1 SEHNR, CDR2 FQNEAQ (reference sequence). The CDR3 extends over 14 amino acids. CDR3 sequence (DNA): TGTGCCAGCAGCGGAGTACAGGGAATCTACGAGCAGTACTTC. This codes for CASSGVQGIYEQYF.

In nucleotides, the CDR3 is TGCGCCAGCAGCCAACTAGGCGGGGGCCGTTTTGAGCAGTTCTTC. This encodes CASSQLGGGRFEQFF. The rearrangement uses TRBV4-1 and TRBJ2-1, with D perhaps matching TRBD2 (7 bases). The germline V gene has CDR1 MGHRA and CDR2 YSYEKL. Trimming stripped 2 bases from V and 9 bases from J, with 17 bases between. This CDR3 spans 15 amino acids.

This chain links TRBV7-2 with TRBJ2-7; D remains unclear. V was trimmed by 5 bases and J by 2 bases, leaving 13 bases between them. CDR1 SGHTA and CDR2 FQGNSA come from the germline V gene. This CDR3 has 14 amino acids. This CDR3 reads CASSINLYPYEQYF. DNA for the CDR3: TGTGCCAGCAGCATTAACCTATACCCCTACGAGCAGTACTTC.

The V call is TRBV19, the J call TRBJ2-7; 12 bases map to TRBD2. V lost 4 bases and J lost 7; bases outside the gene matches: 17. From germline, CDR1 is LNHDA and CDR2 SQIVND (reference sequence). There are 18 residues in the CDR3. Here the CDR3 DNA reads TGTGCCAGTAGTAAAACTAGCGGGGGGACGGGACCTGGTCGGGAGCAGTACTTC. Translated: CASSKTSGGTGPGREQYF. Full variable domain (outside the CDR3, taken from reference TRBV19 and TRBJ2-7): DGGITQSPKYLFRKEGQNVTLSCEQNLNHDAMYWYRQDPGQGLRLIYYSQIVNDFQKGDIAEGYSVSREKKESFPLTVTSAQKNPTAFYLCASSKTSGGTGPGREQYFGPGTRLTVT.

The chain couples TRBV4-1 to TRBJ2-2; D possibly corresponds to TRBD2 (6 bases). With 3 bases removed from V and 0 bases from J, the gap between germline ends came to 14 bases. The CDR3 is 17 residues long. Germline lookup yields CDR1 MGHRA and CDR2 YSYEKL. The DNA for the CDR3 is TGCGCCAGCAGCCACGTCCTTCTAGCGCCGAACACCGGGGAGCTGTTTTTT. This gives the protein CASSHVLLAPNTGELFF.

The chain is built from TRBV7-3 and TRBJ2-6; the match to TRBD1 covers 9 bases. Per germline, CDR1 SGHTA and CDR2 FQGTGA. The CDR3 runs 17 residues. J was trimmed by 4 bases and V by 4 bases; bases with no gene match: 8. As DNA, the CDR3 is TGTGCCAGCAGCTCAATACAGGGGGCGCACGGGGCCAACGTCCTGACTTTC. It encodes CASSSIQGAHGANVLTF.

The CDR3 DNA follows: TGTGCCTGGAGTTTCAGGGGGCATAACACCGGGGAGCTGTTTTTT. Its protein product is CAWSFRGHNTGELFF. The chain joins TRBV30 to TRBJ2-2; TRBD1 matches 8 bases. V lost 2 bases, J lost 2 bases, and 4 bases stayed unmatched. The CDR3 length is 15 residues. The V gene's germline CDR1 is GTSNPN and CDR2 SVGIG (reference sequence).

The V gene is TRBV7-2, the J gene TRBJ1-1, with a possible D match to TRBD1 (5 bases). V lost 4 bases to trimming and J lost 1 base, with 10 bases between them. The germline V gene encodes CDR1 SGHTA and CDR2 FQGNSA. The CDR3 is 14 residues long. Here the CDR3 DNA reads TGTGCCAGCAGCTCGTACGGGGGGAACACTGAAGCTTTCTTT. It is translated as CASSSYGGNTEAFF. Using reference TRBV7-2 and TRBJ1-1 for the parts outside the CDR3, the full variable domain is GAGVSQSPSNKVTEKGKDVELRCDPISGHTALYWYRQSLGQGLEFLIYFQGNSAPDKSGLPSDRFSAERTGGSVSTLTIQRTQQEDSAVYLCASSSYGGNTEAFFGQGTRLTVV.

This chain uses TRBV28 with TRBJ1-5, with 8 bases that match TRBD1. The CDR3 extends over 15 amino acids. Germline V gene sequence: CDR1 MDHEN, CDR2 SYDVKM. J was trimmed by 4 bases and V by 7 bases; bases with no gene match: 9. The CDR3 bases are TGTGCCAGCAAAGGACAGGGTTTGGGAAATCAGCCCCAGCATTTT. Its protein is CASKGQGLGNQPQHF.

The V call is TRBV18, the J call TRBJ2-7; the match to TRBD1 covers 7 bases. Per the germline V gene, CDR1 is KGHSH and CDR2 is LQKENI. The CDR3 extends over 12 amino acids. J lost 4 bases, V lost 3 bases, and 0 bases had no gene match. The CDR3 here is CASSPDRYEQYF. Here the CDR3 DNA reads TGTGCCAGCTCACCGGACAGGTACGAGCAGTACTTC.

The chain uses TRBV4-3 and TRBJ1-1, with D possibly matching TRBD1 (5 bases). The CDR3 runs to 13 residues. V was pared by 0 bases and J by 9 bases, with 11 bases between. The germline gives CDR1 LGHNA, CDR2 YSLEER. The CDR3 DNA sequence: TGCGCCAGCAGCCAAGATGCAGGGATTAAAGCTTTCTTT. Residues: CASSQDAGIKAFF.

The rearrangement links TRBV18 to TRBJ2-2, with D possibly being TRBD1 (5 bases). The V end lost 2 bases, the J end lost 5 bases, and 15 bases lay between the germline ends. The CDR3 is made up of 16 amino acids. Germline V gene lookup returns CDR1 KGHSH and CDR2 LQKENI. The DNA for the CDR3 is TGTGCCAGCTCACCAACACAGGCTAGAGAGACCGGGGAGCTGTTTTTT. Translation: CASSPTQARETGELFF.

This chain uses TRBV6-5 with TRBJ2-7; TRBD1 matches 10 bases. The CDR3 has 14 residues. J gave up 4 bases and V 6 bases, and 6 bases lay outside the gene matches. Looked up from germline, CDR1 is MNHEY and CDR2 is SVGAGI. The CDR3 DNA reads as TGTGCCAGCAGCCTACGGGACAGGGGTTACGAGCAGTACTTC. It translates to CASSLRDRGYEQYF.

CDR3: CASSRDRAGNTIYF. The CDR3 DNA is TGCGCCAGCAGCCGGGACAGGGCTGGAAACACCATATATTTT. The chain couples TRBV5-1 to TRBJ1-3; 9 nucleotides line up with TRBD1. CDR1 is SGHRS, CDR2 YFSETQ, per germline. This CDR3 region has 14 residues. The J segment lost 2 bases and the V segment lost 4 bases, leaving 1 base of the junction unmatched.

This chain connects TRBV6-5 to TRBJ1-2; no definite D call. Germline V gene data show CDR1 as MNHEY and CDR2 as SVGAGI. V shed 6 bases and J shed 0 bases, with 11 bases lying between them. This CDR3 has 14 amino acids. The CDR3 reads CASSSAGANYGYTF. The CDR3 DNA reads TGTGCCAGCAGCTCCGCGGGAGCTAACTATGGCTACACCTTC.

This clone was counted once. V and J are TRBV19 and TRBJ1-5, with 7 bases that match TRBD1. Germline V gene sequence: CDR1 LNHDA, CDR2 SQIVND (reference sequence). CDR3 length: 16 amino acids. V was pared by 5 bases and J by 1 base, with 8 bases of the junction left unmatched. The CDR3: CASSEEGAKSNQPQHF. CDR3 bases: TGTGCCAGTAGTGAGGAGGGGGCAAAGAGCAATCAGCCCCAGCATTTT.

The chain carries TRBV19 and TRBJ1-5, with 7 bases lining up with TRBD1. The ends lost 6 bases at V and 8 bases at J; junction bases unmatched: 16. This CDR3 comprises 16 residues. Per the germline V gene, CDR1 is LNHDA and CDR2 is SQIVND (reference sequence). The CDR3 region has the DNA TGTGCCAGTAGCCCCGAAACAGGGGTTAGTGGAAAGCCCCAGCATTTT. This encodes CASSPETGVSGKPQHF.

DNA of the CDR3: TGTGCCAGCAGCTTGGGTGCGGACAGGGCAAATGACTACGAGCAGTACTTC. Amino acids: CASSLGADRANDYEQYF. This chain uses TRBV11-2 with TRBJ2-7; 8 nucleotides align to TRBD1. The V gene end was trimmed by 3 bases and the J gene end by 3 bases; junction bases not matched to a gene: 13. This CDR3 comprises 17 residues. The V gene's germline CDR1 is SGHAT and CDR2 FQNNGV.

V and J are TRBV6-1 and TRBJ1-2; D is unclear. CDR3 size: 13 residues. CDR1 is MNHNS, CDR2 SASEGT, per germline. V lost 2 bases to trimming and J lost 3 bases, with 7 bases between them. Written as DNA, the CDR3 is TGTGCCAGCAGTGAAAACCGGGACTATGGCTACACCTTC. It yields the protein CASSENRDYGYTF.